One and the same sample provided the 28 T cell receptor beta chains below, sequenced in a study of spatial heterogeneity in lung cancer. Time point indicated: sample taken at primary tumor resection. TCRdb fed the 5' RACE reads into MiXCR, producing one record per CDR3 protein. This sample has 60,000 or so distinct CDR3 sequences, with nearly 6.5% found just once. The starting material was PBMCs, obtained at surgery. The receptors were sampled from a female donor with early-stage non-small cell lung cancer.

This clonotype was counted many times. This chain joins TRBV11-1 and TRBJ2-5; 7 bases match TRBD1. This CDR3 region has 16 residues. CDR1 and CDR2 (germline): SGHAT, FQDESV (reference sequence). V trimming: 1 base; J trimming: 1 base; junction bases outside the gene matches: 6. The CDR3 loop is CASSLVLTGPQETQYF. CDR3 coding DNA: TGTGCCAGCAGCTTAGTTTTGACAGGGCCCCAAGAGACCCAGTACTTC.

This clonotype was observed many times. The chain joins TRBV6-2 or TRBV6-3 to TRBJ1-2; possibly TRBD1 for D (6 bases). Trimming stripped 5 bases from V and 3 bases from J, with 10 bases between. The CDR3 sequence is 13 residues long. Germline loops: CDR1 MNHEY, CDR2 SVGEGT. CDR3 sequence: CASSQGTDYGYTF. The CDR3 region has the DNA TGTGCCAGCAGTCAGGGGACGGACTATGGCTACACCTTC.

This clonotype was seen many times. The gene calls are TRBV11-1 and TRBJ2-1; TRBD1 agrees at 10 bases. After removal of 4 bases from V and 0 bases from J, the junction contained 3 bases not matched to a gene. The V gene's germline CDR1 is SGHAT and CDR2 FQDESV (reference sequence). The CDR3 totals 16 residues. This CDR3 is CASSSGTGASYNEQFF. CDR3 DNA sequence: TGTGCCAGCAGCTCGGGGACAGGGGCCTCCTACAATGAGCAGTTCTTC.

This clonotype was recorded a few times. The chain employs TRBV3-1 and TRBJ1-5, with a tentative D call TRBD1 (6 bases). The CDR3 loop spans 15 amino acids. Per germline, CDR1 LGHDT and CDR2 YNNKEL (reference sequence). V was pared by 3 bases and J by 3 bases, with 12 bases between. The CDR3 is CASSQKGTNNQPQHF. Written as DNA, the CDR3 is TGTGCCAGCAGCCAGAAAGGGACAAACAATCAGCCCCAGCATTTT.

This clonotype was found many times. The J gene is TRBJ2-1, the V gene TRBV14, with 8 bases aligning to TRBD1. The CDR3 is 15 residues long. Unmatched junction bases numbered 5, after V lost 1 base and J lost 6 bases. Looked up from germline, CDR1 is SGHDN and CDR2 is FVKESK. CDR3 protein: CASSQGRGRTNEQFF. In DNA form, the CDR3 reads TGTGCCAGCAGCCAAGGCAGGGGGCGCACCAATGAGCAGTTCTTC.

This clonotype was counted ten times or more. V gene TRBV12-3 or TRBV12-4 combines with J gene TRBJ2-2; 7 bases map to TRBD2. The CDR3 spans 15 residues. Trimming cost V 5 bases and J 4 bases; bases outside gene matches: 7. CDR3 residues: CASSPGGFGTGELFF. The DNA for the CDR3 is TGTGCCAGCAGTCCGGGGGGTTTCGGCACCGGGGAGCTGTTTTTT.

This clonotype was seen a few times. The V call is TRBV7-9, the J call TRBJ1-1; the match to TRBD1 covers 8 bases. Germline CDR1 is SEHNR and CDR2 is FQNEAQ (reference sequence). V trimming: 5 bases; J trimming: 6 bases; junction bases outside the gene matches: 11. The CDR3 covers 15 residues. The DNA for the CDR3 is TGTGCCAGCAGCGGCGGACAGGGCGATACTTCTGAAGCTTTCTTT. Amino acids: CASSGGQGDTSEAFF.

The table lists this clonotype with a few counts. The V call is TRBV16, the J call TRBJ1-1; D is ambiguous. The CDR3 loop spans 11 amino acids. V was pared by 1 base and J by 11 bases, with 8 bases between. CDR1 and CDR2 from the germline V gene are KGHSY and FQNENV. The CDR3 sequence: CASSQFNVAFF. The CDR3 coding sequence is TGTGCCAGCAGCCAATTTAATGTTGCTTTCTTT.

For the CDR3, the DNA is TGTGCCAGTACAAACGAAGGGTTCCCCGGGGAGCTGTTTTTT. Protein sequence: CASTNEGFPGELFF. This chain uses TRBV19 with TRBJ2-2; D is undetermined. CDR3 size: 14 residues. From germline, CDR1 is LNHDA and CDR2 SQIVND (reference sequence). Trimming stripped 7 bases from V and 6 bases from J, with 15 bases between.

This rearrangement joins TRBV24-1 to TRBJ1-2, with D tentatively TRBD1 (6 bases). This CDR3 is built from 17 residues. V lost 2 bases, J lost 4 bases, and 19 bases lay in between. Germline CDR1 and CDR2: KGHDR and SFDVKD. The chain's CDR3 is CATSDYPAGQGTYGYTF. The CDR3 DNA reads TGTGCCACCAGTGATTACCCCGCGGGACAAGGCACCTATGGCTACACCTTC.

The chain is built from TRBV24-1 and TRBJ1-1; weak D call: TRBD1 (5 bases). Germline V gene data show CDR1 as KGHDR and CDR2 as SFDVKD. Trimming removed 7 bases from V and 4 bases from J, with 12 bases in between. The length of the CDR3 is 13 residues. CDR3 nucleotides: TGTGCCACCAGAAAGGGGTACGGCACTGAAGCTTTCTTT. It translates to CATRKGYGTEAFF.

Note on this clonotype: Being one base from a much bigger clone, this may be a read error. This sequence joins TRBV7-7 and TRBJ2-5; weak D call: TRBD1 (6 bases). Germline V lookup: CDR1 SSHAT, CDR2 FNYEAQ (reference sequence). The CDR3 has 15 residues. This CDR3 reads CAGSSNPTGLETQYF. The CDR3 DNA reads as TGTGCCGGCAGCTCGAACCCCACAGGGTTGGAGACCCAGTACTTC. The full variable domain, completed using reference TRBV7-7 and TRBJ2-5, is GAGVSQSPRYKVTKRGQDVTLRCDPISSHATLYWYQQALGQGPEFLTYFNYEAQPDKSGLPSDRFSAERPEGSISTLTIQRTEQRDSAMYRCAGSSNPTGLETQYFGPGTRLLVL.

This clonotype was picked up a small number of times. The chain combines TRBV18 with TRBJ1-1, with 10 nucleotides matching TRBD1. Per the germline V gene, CDR1 is KGHSH and CDR2 is LQKENI. The V and J ends lost 3 bases and 5 bases, in that order; junction bases with no gene match: 3. This CDR3 contains 14 residues. The CDR3 coding sequence is TGTGCCAGCTCACCGGGGACAGGGGTAACTGAAGCTTTCTTT. Protein: CASSPGTGVTEAFF.

The genes are TRBV12-3 or TRBV12-4 and TRBJ2-7; TRBD2 is a possible D gene (6 bases). Between the trimmed V and J ends, which lost 0 bases and 6 bases, there was a span of 12 bases. The CDR3 covers 14 residues. In DNA, the CDR3 is TGTGCCAGCAGTTTAGCGCTGGGGGGAGGCGAGCAGTACGTC. It is translated as CASSLALGGGEQYV.

This clonotype was counted a few times. The rearrangement uses TRBV6-5 and TRBJ1-2; D gene ambiguous. Looked up from germline, CDR1 is MNHEY and CDR2 is SVGAGI. Trimming shortened V by 2 bases and J by 4 bases, and 5 bases separated the two germline ends. The CDR3 consists of 12 residues. Here the CDR3 DNA reads TGTGCCAGCAGTTACGGCAGCTATGGCTACACCTTC. It codes for CASSYGSYGYTF.

This clonotype has a count of ten or more. The V call is TRBV20-1, the J call TRBJ2-7; D gene uncertain. This CDR3 is built from 12 residues. V was shortened by 5 bases and J by 3 bases, with 11 bases between the two germline ends. In germline, CDR1 is DFQATT, CDR2 SNEGSKA (reference sequence). CDR3 amino acids: CSAPQENYEQYF. For the CDR3, the DNA is TGCAGTGCTCCGCAAGAGAACTACGAGCAGTACTTC.

This clonotype was counted at least ten times. This chain links TRBV3-1 with TRBJ2-7; 9 bases agree with TRBD2. Germline V gives CDR1 LGHDT, CDR2 YNNKEL (reference sequence). The CDR3 contains 12 residues. Losses at the gene ends were 6 bases for V and 7 bases for J; bases not matched to a gene: 4. DNA of the CDR3: TGTGCCAGCAGTGCGACTAGCGGTGAGCAGTACGTC. Protein sequence: CASSATSGEQYV.

The table lists this clonotype with a few counts. The chain uses TRBV7-9 and TRBJ2-7, with D perhaps matching TRBD1 or TRBD2 (6 bases each). V lost 5 bases and J 0 bases, leaving 11 bases between the germline ends. The CDR3 is made up of 14 amino acids. CDR1 is SEHNR, CDR2 FQNEAQ, per germline (reference sequence). The CDR3 protein is CASSLGGNSYEQYF. The CDR3 DNA sequence: TGTGCCAGCAGCCTCGGGGGCAACTCCTACGAGCAGTACTTC.

The chain uses TRBV28 and TRBJ2-7, with 7 bases aligning to TRBD1. The CDR3 consists of 14 residues. With V trimmed by 7 bases and J by 3 bases, 9 bases remained unmatched. Germline-derived CDR1 and CDR2 are MDHEN and SYDVKM. CDR3 nucleotide sequence: TGTGCCAGCAATCGACAGGGTGGAAGCTACGAGCAGTACTTC. It specifies CASNRQGGSYEQYF.

This clonotype turned up a few times. V gene TRBV7-2 combines with J gene TRBJ1-1; tentative D call: TRBD1 (6 bases). Per the germline V gene, CDR1 is SGHTA and CDR2 is FQGNSA. V lost 0 bases to trimming and J lost 5 bases, with 13 bases between them. The CDR3 has 15 amino acids. CDR3 nucleotide sequence: TGTGCCAGCAGCTTAGCGGGGGGGCAGGTGACTGAAGCTTTCTTT. Translation gives CASSLAGGQVTEAFF.

This clonotype was found many times. V gene TRBV12-3 or TRBV12-4 combines with J gene TRBJ1-4; 7 positions agree with TRBD1. The CDR3 runs 17 residues. Germline trimming cut 5 bases from V and 1 base from J; bases unmatched to any gene: 10. CDR3 nucleotides: TGTGCCAGCAGTCCCATAGGGGGCATCGGAACTAATGAAAAACTGTTTTTT. This codes for CASSPIGGIGTNEKLFF.

The J gene is TRBJ2-5, the V gene TRBV27; possible D gene TRBD2, 6 bases. Germline V gene sequence: CDR1 MNHEY, CDR2 SMNVEV (reference sequence). V was cut by 7 bases and J by 0 bases, with 12 bases left in between. The length of the CDR3 is 14 residues. Here the CDR3 DNA reads TGTGCCAGCATGGGGGGAGTAAACCAAGAGACCCAGTACTTC. Residues: CASMGGVNQETQYF.

This clonotype was counted ten times or more. This chain links TRBV20-1 with TRBJ1-2; 9 nucleotides line up with TRBD1. The J segment lost 3 bases and the V segment lost 6 bases, leaving 5 bases of the junction unmatched. Germline-derived CDR1 and CDR2 are DFQATT and SNEGSKA (reference sequence). CDR3 size: 13 residues. Here the CDR3 reads CSAPGQGDYGYTF. The CDR3 coding sequence is TGCAGTGCCCCGGGACAGGGTGACTATGGCTACACCTTC.

This clonotype was observed many times. The chain uses TRBV7-2 and TRBJ1-2; 8 bases line up with TRBD1. Germline V gene sequence: CDR1 SGHTA, CDR2 FQGNSA. The CDR3 length is 15 residues. V shed 0 bases and J 4 bases; nucleotides not matched to a gene: 4. The CDR3 bases are TGTGCCAGCAGCTTAGCTGGGACAGGTGCCTATGGCTACACCTTC. This gives the protein CASSLAGTGAYGYTF.

V is TRBV7-3 and J is TRBJ2-3; TRBD2 aligns across 11 bases. Germline lookup yields CDR1 SGHTA and CDR2 FQGTGA. Unmatched junction bases numbered 7, after V lost 5 bases and J lost 3 bases. This CDR3 region has 16 residues. The CDR3, as DNA: TGTGCCAGCAGCATTGGGCTAGCGGGAGGAACAGATACGCAGTATTTT. Encoded protein: CASSIGLAGGTDTQYF.

This clonotype was counted at least ten times. The rearrangement links TRBV6-1 to TRBJ2-5; TRBD1 matches at 10 bases. CDR1 MNHNS and CDR2 SASEGT come from the germline V gene. The CDR3 spans 15 residues. V was clipped by 6 bases and J by 2 bases; unmatched bases: 6. CDR3 loop: CASSMTGGNQETQYF. The CDR3 bases are TGTGCCAGCAGCATGACAGGGGGCAATCAAGAGACCCAGTACTTC.

This clonotype was detected only a few times. The chain has TRBV28 and TRBJ2-7; D is possibly TRBD1 or TRBD2 (5 bases each). CDR1 and CDR2 (germline): MDHEN, SYDVKM. V lost 5 bases and J lost 4, with 15 bases in between. CDR3 length equals 14 residues. CDR3 DNA: TGTGCCAGCAGTCCGGGACGACCTGGGTACGAGCAGTACGTC. Its protein is CASSPGRPGYEQYV.

This clonotype was found a few times. J is TRBJ2-2 and V is TRBV6-2 or TRBV6-3; 8 bases are shared with TRBD1. The CDR3 length is 16 residues. V trimming: 6 bases; J trimming: 0 bases; junction bases outside the gene matches: 6. From germline, CDR1 is MNHEY and CDR2 SVGEGT. The CDR3 protein is CASRMTGDANTGELFF. In DNA form, the CDR3 reads TGTGCCAGCAGGATGACAGGGGACGCGAACACCGGGGAGCTGTTTTTT.